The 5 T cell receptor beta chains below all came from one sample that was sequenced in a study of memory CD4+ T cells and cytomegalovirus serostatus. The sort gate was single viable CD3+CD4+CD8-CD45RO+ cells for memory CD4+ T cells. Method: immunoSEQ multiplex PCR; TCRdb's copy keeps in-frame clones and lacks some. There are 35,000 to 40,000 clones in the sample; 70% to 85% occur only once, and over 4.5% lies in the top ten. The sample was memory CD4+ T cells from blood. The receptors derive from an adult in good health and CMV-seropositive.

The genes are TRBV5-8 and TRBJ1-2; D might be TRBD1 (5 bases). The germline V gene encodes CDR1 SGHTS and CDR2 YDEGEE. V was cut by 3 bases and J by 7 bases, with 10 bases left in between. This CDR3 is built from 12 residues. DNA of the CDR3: TGTGCCAGCAGCTGGGCCAGGGTTGGCTACACCTTC. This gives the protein CASSWARVGYTF.

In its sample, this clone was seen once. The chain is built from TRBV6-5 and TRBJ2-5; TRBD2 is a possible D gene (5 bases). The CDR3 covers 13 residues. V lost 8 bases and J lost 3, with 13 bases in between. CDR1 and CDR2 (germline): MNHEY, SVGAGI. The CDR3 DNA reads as TGTGCCAGCGGGGTTTGGGGAGAAGAGACCCAGTACTTC. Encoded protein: CASGVWGEETQYF.

The CDR3 DNA reads TGTGCCAGCAGTTCACCGGGACTACGTCGCAATGAGCAGTTCTTC. It encodes CASSSPGLRRNEQFF. The gene calls are TRBV28 and TRBJ2-1; the match to TRBD2 covers 7 bases. Germline V gives CDR1 MDHEN, CDR2 SYDVKM. The trim removed 4 bases at V and 6 bases at J, leaving 9 bases unmatched. The length of the CDR3 is 15 residues.

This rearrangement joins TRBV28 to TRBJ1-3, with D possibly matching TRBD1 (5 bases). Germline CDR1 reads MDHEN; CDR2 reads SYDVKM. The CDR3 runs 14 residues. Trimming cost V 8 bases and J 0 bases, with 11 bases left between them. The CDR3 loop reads CASRTGGSGNTIYF. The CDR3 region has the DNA TGTGCCAGCCGGACGGGGGGCTCTGGAAACACCATATATTTT.

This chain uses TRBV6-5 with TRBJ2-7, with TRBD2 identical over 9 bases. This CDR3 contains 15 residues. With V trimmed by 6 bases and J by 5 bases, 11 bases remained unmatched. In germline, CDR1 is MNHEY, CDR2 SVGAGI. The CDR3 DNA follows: TGTGCCAGCAGCCCAACGGGACTAGCCGTCCACGAGCAGTACTTC. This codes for CASSPTGLAVHEQYF.